A selection of T cell receptor beta chains follows, all from one sample in a study of T-cell reconstitution after alpha-beta-depleted transplantation in children. TCRdb re-derived calls from the PCR reads in MiXCR, one entry per CDR3 protein. In the table there are 250,000 to 400,000 distinct CDR3 sequences, approximately 23% of which are singletons. The sequences come from PBMCs, mostly from graft donor cells, collected 180 days after TCRalphabeta/CD19-depleted stem cell transplant. Source of these receptors: a male patient younger than 18 who had a stem cell transplant for acute lymphoblastic leukemia, so the T cells may come from the graft donor. CDR3s include the opening cysteine and the closing phenylalanine or tryptophan. A D gene is named only where the DNA matches it firmly. Where a row states a size, it is once, few, many or the class of an expanded clone; other rows omit it.

cdr3_nt cdr3_aa d_call v_call cdr3_length j_call clone_size
TGTGCCAGCAGCCGCTATGGGGCCTACGAGCAGTACTTC CASSRYGAYEQYF NA TRBV5-5 13 TRBJ2-7 NA
TGCGCCAGCAGCCAAGTTGGGGGGGCGGGTGGCTACACCTTC CASSQVGGAGGYTF NA TRBV4-1 14 TRBJ1-2 NA
TGTGCCAGCAGTGCTGAGGGGAGCTATAGCAATCAGCCCCAGCATTTT CASSAEGSYSNQPQHF NA TRBV2 16 TRBJ1-5 NA
TGTGCCAGCACCCCCCTGCTCGGGGCGAGACAGGATGGCTACACCTTC CASTPLLGARQDGYTF NA TRBV12-3/TRBV12-4 16 TRBJ1-2 NA
TGCAGTGCGATGCTAGCGGGAGGGTACACAGATACGCAGTATTTT CSAMLAGGYTDTQYF TRBD2 TRBV20-1 15 TRBJ2-3 few
TGTGCCAGCAGAGGGACCCAAGAGACCCAGTACTTC CASRGTQETQYF NA TRBV12-3/TRBV12-4 12 TRBJ2-5 few
TGTGCCAGCAGCGTAGACAGCGGTCGGAGCTATGAGCAGTTCTTC CASSVDSGRSYEQFF NA TRBV9 15 TRBJ2-1 few
TGCGCCAGCAGCCTCGACGGGCCTTTTGGGAATTCACCCCTCCACTTT CASSLDGPFGNSPLHF NA TRBV5-1 16 TRBJ1-6 few
TGCGCCAGCAGCTTGGGTCGGCCTACTTCGAATGAAAAACTGTTTTTT CASSLGRPTSNEKLFF NA TRBV5-1 16 TRBJ1-4 NA
TGTGCCAGCAGCTTAACGGCGGGAGGGCCGTCGGGGGAGCAGTACTTC CASSLTAGGPSGEQYF TRBD2 TRBV7-3 16 TRBJ2-7 NA
TGCGCCAGCAGGCAGACGACGGACAGCTCCTACGAGCAGTACTTC CASRQTTDSSYEQYF NA TRBV4-1 15 TRBJ2-7 NA
TGTGCCAGCAGTTCTGACAACACAGATACGCAGTATTTT CASSSDNTDTQYF NA TRBV27 13 TRBJ2-3 NA
TGTGCCAGCAGTCCGGGACAGGGGGCAGACCCCTACGAGCAGTACTTC CASSPGQGADPYEQYF TRBD1 TRBV12-3/TRBV12-4 16 TRBJ2-7 few
TGTGCCGTGACAGGAGACAGTACCTACGAGCAGTACTTC CAVTGDSTYEQYF NA TRBV10-3 13 TRBJ2-7 NA
TGTGCCATCAGTGAGGCTCACAACGAGCAGTACTTC CAISEAHNEQYF NA TRBV10-3 12 TRBJ2-7 few
TGTGCCAGCAGTGAATCAGGGACAGGCCTGGGCAAAAACATTCAGTACTTC CASSESGTGLGKNIQYF TRBD1 TRBV25-1 17 TRBJ2-4 few
TGTGCCAGCAGTTTAGGGGACAGGGGGCCTGAAAAACTGTTTTTT CASSLGDRGPEKLFF TRBD1 TRBV27 15 TRBJ1-4 few
TGTGCCAGCAGTTTATCTACCTTGACAGGGGCCGAGCAGTACTTC CASSLSTLTGAEQYF TRBD1 TRBV27 15 TRBJ2-7 few
TGTGCCAGCAGCTTAGATCTAACGGCAGGGGGATACCTTTACCCTACTAACAATGAGCAGTTCTTC CASSLDLTAGGYLYPTNNEQFF TRBD1 TRBV11-2 22 TRBJ2-1 NA
TGCGCCAGCAGCCTACAAACAGGGTCGGAAGAGACCCAGTACTTC CASSLQTGSEETQYF NA TRBV5-1 15 TRBJ2-5 many
TGTGCCAGCAGCTTAGAGGGGCCCGCGGTAGGGTCACCCCTCCACTTT CASSLEGPAVGSPLHF NA TRBV7-3 16 TRBJ1-6 NA
TGCGCCAGCAACGAACAGGGAAACCCGAACACCGGGGAGCTGTTTTTT CASNEQGNPNTGELFF NA TRBV10-2 16 TRBJ2-2 many